Sequencing of this TCR beta chain was carried out in a study of blood T cells in healthy people across ages. Study-wide results and caveats: PBMCs went unsorted, and a conclusive naive versus antigen-experienced comparison was therefore prevented. Older age coincided with a roughly linear decline in TCR beta diversity per million T cells.

A second PCR, run for roughly 7 to 11 cycles, used a sample-barcoded 5' primer plus a J-beta primer mix. MiXCR, run by TCRdb on the 5' RACE reads, gives a single entry per CDR3 protein. In the table there are nearly 1 million distinct CDR3 sequences, just over 50% of which are singletons. The table lists this clonotype with many counts. No antigen is known for it. V dropped 0 bases and J dropped 6 bases, with 11 bases sitting between them. The CDR3 totals 14 residues. Germline CDR1 reads MNHNY; CDR2 reads SVGAGI (reference sequence). This chain links TRBV6-6 with TRBJ1-2, with a tentative D call TRBD1 (5 bases). The specimen was blood. The sequence was collected from a woman aged 55-70 years in good health. This CDR3 reads CASSYSKGDHGYTF. CDR3 DNA: TGTGCCAGCAGTTACTCGAAAGGGGACCATGGCTACACCTTC.